The source of this TCR beta chain is a study of OX40 agonist ivuxolimab in advanced cancers. In terms of the full investigation: Ivuxolimab was a fully human IgG2 agonistic monoclonal antibody targeting the costimulatory receptor OX40 (CD134). Peripheral TCRbeta sequencing aimed to test whether ivuxolimab altered TCR sequence diversity and caused clonal T-cell expansion. A male proportion of roughly 80% and a mean age of about 60 years, ranging from roughly 23 to 90, were recorded for the dose-escalation cohort. Of the roughly 50 dose-escalation patients, hepatocellular carcinoma was present in around 19, melanoma in approximately 15, renal cell carcinoma in 9 and head and neck cancer in 9. Partial responses occurred in three dose-escalation patients, of whom one had hepatocellular carcinoma and two had cutaneous melanoma. Intravenous ivuxolimab was administered to patients every 2 weeks at six dose levels: 0.01, 0.1, 0.3, 1.5, 3 and 10 mg/kg. The paper covers the monotherapy dose-escalation part of the phase I ivuxolimab trial, which included N ≈ 52 patients. Prior anti-PD-1, anti-PD-L1 or anti-CTLA-4 therapy was permitted, and 40% of dose-escalation patients had received checkpoint inhibitors. On the study overall, not on this receptor specifically: In partial responders in the 0.1-3.0 mg/kg groups, normalized peripheral clonal expansion was found to be among the lowest, especially among CD8+ T cells. Which antigens the clonally expanded peripheral T cells were specific for was not determined. At doses of 0.1 to 3.0 mg/kg, clonal expansion of both CD4+ and CD8+ T cells in blood was seen between baseline and week 6. On average, CD8+ T cells showed more expanded clones than CD4+ T cells after ivuxolimab. Low levels of normalized T-cell clonal expansion were also shown by some nonresponding patients.

Genomic DNA was extracted from sorted cells for sequencing of the TCRbeta CDR3 region. The immunoSEQ Assay was used to sequence the TCRbeta CDR3 regions. TCRdb took this table from immuneACCESS and kept in-frame rearrangements with V and J called. Such tables lack part of the clones; where checked against another copy, unresolved V genes explain under half of the gap, and the rest is unexplained. The sample records around 80,000 clones, less than 85% of which are singletons. 0.44% of the sample is in the top ten clones. As concerns this clone: No antigen is known for it. Per-base quality was not reported, and no clone a single base away is much larger than it.

The germline V gene supplies CDR1 SQVTM and CDR2 ANQGSEA. V loses 4 bases, J loses 0 bases, and the germline ends lie 3 bases apart. Spanning cysteine to phenylalanine, the CDR3 consists of 11 amino acids. The retained sequence is limited to the CDR3, 33 bases, with the frame set at the first base. Patients with a history of autoimmune disease or receiving systemic immunosuppression were excluded from the trial. Peripheral blood for TCR sequencing was collected from all dose cohorts at baseline, on cycle 4 day 1, and on cycle 7 day 1. Samples were obtained from an open-label, multicenter, first-in-human phase I dose-escalation trial of ivuxolimab. Adults with locally advanced or metastatic melanoma, renal cell, hepatocellular, or head and neck squamous cell carcinoma were enrolled in the trial. Before TCR sequencing, CD4+ T cells and CD8+ T cells were sorted from peripheral blood as separate populations.

The clonotype originates from an adult with an advanced solid tumor such as melanoma, head and neck, liver or kidney cancer. The chain is assembled from TRBV29-1 and TRBJ1-1; the D gene cannot be resolved reliably. The starting material was CD4+ or CD8+ T cells sorted from blood, obtained in a trial of the OX40 agonist ivuxolimab. The CDR3 protein sequence reads: CSVVVNTEAFF. In nucleotides, the sequence is TGCAGCGTTGTGGTGAACACTGAAGCTTTCTTT.